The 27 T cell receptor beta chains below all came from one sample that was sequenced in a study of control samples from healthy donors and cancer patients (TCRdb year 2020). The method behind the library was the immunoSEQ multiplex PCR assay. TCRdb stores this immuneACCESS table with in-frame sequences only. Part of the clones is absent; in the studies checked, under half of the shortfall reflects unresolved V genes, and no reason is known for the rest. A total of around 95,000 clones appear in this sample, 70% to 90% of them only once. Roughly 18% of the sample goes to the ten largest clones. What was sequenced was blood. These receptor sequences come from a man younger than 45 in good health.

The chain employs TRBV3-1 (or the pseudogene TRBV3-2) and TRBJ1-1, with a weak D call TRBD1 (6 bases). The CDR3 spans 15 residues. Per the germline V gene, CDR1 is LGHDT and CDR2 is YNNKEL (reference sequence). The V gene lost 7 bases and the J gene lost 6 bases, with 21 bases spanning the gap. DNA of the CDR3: TGTGCCAGCAAAAGGACTAGGGGGGCGGGCTCTGAAGCTTTCTTT. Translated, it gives CASKRTRGAGSEAFF.

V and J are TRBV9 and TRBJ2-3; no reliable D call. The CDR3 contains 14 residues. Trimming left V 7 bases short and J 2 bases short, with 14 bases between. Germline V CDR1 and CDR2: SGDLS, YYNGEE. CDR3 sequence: CASSLDFDTDTQYF. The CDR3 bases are TGTGCCAGCTCCCTAGACTTTGACACAGATACGCAGTATTTT.

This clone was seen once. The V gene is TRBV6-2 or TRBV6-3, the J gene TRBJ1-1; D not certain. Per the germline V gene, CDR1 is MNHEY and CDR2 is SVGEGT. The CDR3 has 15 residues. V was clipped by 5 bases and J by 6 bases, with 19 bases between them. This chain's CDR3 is CASSPMEIRFAEAFF. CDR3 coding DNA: TGTGCCAGCAGTCCCATGGAAATCAGGTTCGCTGAAGCTTTCTTT.

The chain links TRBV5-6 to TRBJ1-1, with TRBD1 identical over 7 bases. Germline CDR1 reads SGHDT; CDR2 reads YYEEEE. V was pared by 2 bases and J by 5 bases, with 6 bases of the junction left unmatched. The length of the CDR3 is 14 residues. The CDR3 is CASSFSTGSTEAFF. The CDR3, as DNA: TGTGCCAGCAGCTTTTCGACAGGGAGTACTGAAGCTTTCTTT.

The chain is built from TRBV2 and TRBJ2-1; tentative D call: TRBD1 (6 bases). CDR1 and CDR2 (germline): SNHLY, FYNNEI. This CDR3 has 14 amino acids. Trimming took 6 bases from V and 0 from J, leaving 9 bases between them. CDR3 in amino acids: CASRTGFSYNEQFF. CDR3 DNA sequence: TGTGCCAGCAGGACAGGATTCTCCTACAATGAGCAGTTCTTC.

Written as DNA, the CDR3 is TGTGCCAGCAGCACCGACGGGGGCTCCTATACGCAGTATTTT. Its translation: CASSTDGGSYTQYF. The chain couples TRBV7-2 to TRBJ2-3; D possibly matches TRBD1 or TRBD2 (6 bases each). Between the trimmed V and J ends, which lost 5 bases and 7 bases, there was a span of 16 bases. CDR1 is SGHTA, CDR2 FQGNSA, per germline. This CDR3 is 14 amino acids long.

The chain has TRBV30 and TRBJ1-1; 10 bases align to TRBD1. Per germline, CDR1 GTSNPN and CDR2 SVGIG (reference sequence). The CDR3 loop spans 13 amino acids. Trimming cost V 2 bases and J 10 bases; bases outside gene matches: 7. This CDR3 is CAWSPGTGDRAFF. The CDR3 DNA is TGTGCCTGGAGTCCAGGGACAGGGGACCGAGCTTTCTTT.

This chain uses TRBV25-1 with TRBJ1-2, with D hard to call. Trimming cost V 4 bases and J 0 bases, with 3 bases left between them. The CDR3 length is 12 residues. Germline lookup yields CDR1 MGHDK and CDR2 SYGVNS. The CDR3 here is CASSGSNYGYTF. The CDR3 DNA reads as TGTGCCAGCAGTGGATCTAACTATGGCTACACCTTC.

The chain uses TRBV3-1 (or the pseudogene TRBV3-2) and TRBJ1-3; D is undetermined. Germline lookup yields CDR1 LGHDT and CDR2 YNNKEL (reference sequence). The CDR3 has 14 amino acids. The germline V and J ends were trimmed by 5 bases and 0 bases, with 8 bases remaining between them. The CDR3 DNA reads TGTGCCAGCAGCGTAACCCACTCTGGAAACACCATATATTTT. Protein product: CASSVTHSGNTIYF.

The CDR3 bases are TGCGCCAGCAGCTTGGGGGACAGGGTCTATGGCTACACCTTC. Encoded protein: CASSLGDRVYGYTF. V is TRBV5-1 and J is TRBJ1-2; 9 bases match TRBD1. CDR1 is SGHRS, CDR2 YFSETQ, per germline. The CDR3 runs to 14 residues. Trimming at V came to 0 bases and at J to 4 bases, leaving 1 base not matched to a gene.

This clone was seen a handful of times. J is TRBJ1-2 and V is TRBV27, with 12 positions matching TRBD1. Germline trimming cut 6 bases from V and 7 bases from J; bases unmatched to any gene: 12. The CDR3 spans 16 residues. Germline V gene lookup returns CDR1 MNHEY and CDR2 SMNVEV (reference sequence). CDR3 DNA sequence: TGTGCCAGCAGGCCCACCGGGACAGGGGGCCTCTCTGGCTACACCTTC. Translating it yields CASRPTGTGGLSGYTF.

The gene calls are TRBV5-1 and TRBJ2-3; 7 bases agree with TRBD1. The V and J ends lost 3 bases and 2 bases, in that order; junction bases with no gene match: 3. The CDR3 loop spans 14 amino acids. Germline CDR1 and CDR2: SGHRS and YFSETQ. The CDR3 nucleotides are TGCGCCAGCAGCTCGGACAGGAACACAGATACGCAGTATTTT. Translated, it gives CASSSDRNTDTQYF.

The CDR3 here is CATSVGGATEAFF. The CDR3 region has the DNA TGTGCCACCAGTGTAGGCGGGGCCACTGAAGCTTTCTTT. This chain joins TRBV24-1 and TRBJ1-1; possible D gene TRBD1, 5 bases. The CDR3 covers 13 residues. Germline values: CDR1 KGHDR, CDR2 SFDVKD. V lost 5 bases and J lost 4, with 10 bases in between.

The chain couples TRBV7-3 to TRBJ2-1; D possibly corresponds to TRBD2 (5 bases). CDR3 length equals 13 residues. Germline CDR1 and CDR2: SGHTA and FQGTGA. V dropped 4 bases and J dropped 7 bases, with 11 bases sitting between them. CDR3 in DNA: TGTGCCAGCAGCTCCAGTCCGGGGAATGAGCAGTTCTTC. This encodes CASSSSPGNEQFF.

The CDR3 sequence is CASSLGGAEQYF. CDR3 nucleotides: TGTGCCAGCAGTTTGGGAGGGGCCGAGCAGTACTTC. The rearrangement joins TRBV27 to TRBJ2-7, with TRBD2 identical over 7 bases. V trimming: 3 bases; J trimming: 6 bases; junction bases outside the gene matches: 2. The CDR3 is 12 amino acids. Germline CDR1 MNHEY, CDR2 SMNVEV (reference sequence).

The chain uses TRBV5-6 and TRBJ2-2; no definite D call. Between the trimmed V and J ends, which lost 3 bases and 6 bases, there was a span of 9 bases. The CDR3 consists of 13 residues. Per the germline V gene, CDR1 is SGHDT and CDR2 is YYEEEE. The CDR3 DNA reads TGTGCCAGCAGCTCCGACCCCGCCGGGGAGCTGTTTTTT. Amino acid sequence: CASSSDPAGELFF.

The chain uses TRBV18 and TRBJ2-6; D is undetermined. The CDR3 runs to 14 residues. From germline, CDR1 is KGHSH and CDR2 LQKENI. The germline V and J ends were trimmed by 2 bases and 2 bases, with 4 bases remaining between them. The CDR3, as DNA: TGTGCCAGCTCACCAGGGACTGGGGCCAACGTCCTGACTTTC. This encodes CASSPGTGANVLTF.

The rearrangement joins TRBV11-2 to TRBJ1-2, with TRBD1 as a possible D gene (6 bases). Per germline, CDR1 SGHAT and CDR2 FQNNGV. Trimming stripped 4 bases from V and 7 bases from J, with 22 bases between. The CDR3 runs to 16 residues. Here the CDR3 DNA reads TGTGCCAGCAGCTCGTCACAGGGAGGGTGGATTGTTGGCTACACCTTC. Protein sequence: CASSSSQGGWIVGYTF.

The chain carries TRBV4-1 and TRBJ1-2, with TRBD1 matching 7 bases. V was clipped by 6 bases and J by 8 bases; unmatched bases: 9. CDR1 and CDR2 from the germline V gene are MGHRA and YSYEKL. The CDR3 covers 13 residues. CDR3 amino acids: CASSQQGMEGYTF. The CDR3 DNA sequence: TGCGCCAGCAGTCAACAGGGGATGGAAGGCTACACCTTC.

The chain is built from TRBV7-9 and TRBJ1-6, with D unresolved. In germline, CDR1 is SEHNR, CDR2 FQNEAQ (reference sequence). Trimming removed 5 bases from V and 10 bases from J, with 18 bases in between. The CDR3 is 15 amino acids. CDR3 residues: CASSPAGPLGSPLHF. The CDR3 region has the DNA TGTGCCAGCAGCCCGGCGGGCCCTCTGGGGTCACCCCTCCACTTT.

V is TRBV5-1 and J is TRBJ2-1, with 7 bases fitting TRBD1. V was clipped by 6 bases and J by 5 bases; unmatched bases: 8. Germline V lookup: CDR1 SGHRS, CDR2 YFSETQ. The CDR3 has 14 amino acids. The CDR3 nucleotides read TGCGCCAGCAACAGAGGGGACAGTGACAATGAGCAGTTCTTC. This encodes CASNRGDSDNEQFF.

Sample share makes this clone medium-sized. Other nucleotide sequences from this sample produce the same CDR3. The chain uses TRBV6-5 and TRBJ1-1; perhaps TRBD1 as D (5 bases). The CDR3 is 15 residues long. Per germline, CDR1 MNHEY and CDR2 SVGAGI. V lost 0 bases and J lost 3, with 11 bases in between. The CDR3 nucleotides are TGTGCCAGCAGTTACTCCCCCGGGGGGGACACTGAAGCTTTCTTT. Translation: CASSYSPGGDTEAFF.

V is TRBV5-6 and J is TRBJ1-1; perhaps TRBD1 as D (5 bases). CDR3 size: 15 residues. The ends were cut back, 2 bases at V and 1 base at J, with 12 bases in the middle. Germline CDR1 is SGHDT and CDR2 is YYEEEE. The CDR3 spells CASSFTRVTNTEAFF. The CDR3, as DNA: TGTGCCAGCAGCTTTACCAGGGTGACGAACACTGAAGCTTTCTTT.

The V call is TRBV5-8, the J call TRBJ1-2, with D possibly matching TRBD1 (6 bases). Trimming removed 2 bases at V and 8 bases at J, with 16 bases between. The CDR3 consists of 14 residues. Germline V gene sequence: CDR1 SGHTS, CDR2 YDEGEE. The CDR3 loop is CASSFIVGGRGYTF. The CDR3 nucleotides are TGTGCCAGCAGCTTTATAGTAGGGGGGCGAGGCTACACCTTC. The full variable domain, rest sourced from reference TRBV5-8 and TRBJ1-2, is EAGVTQSPTHLIKTRGQQATLRCSPISGHTSVYWYQQALGLGLQFLLWYDEGEERNRGNFPPRFSGRQFPNYSSELNVNALELEDSALYLCASSFIVGGRGYTFGSGTRLTVV.

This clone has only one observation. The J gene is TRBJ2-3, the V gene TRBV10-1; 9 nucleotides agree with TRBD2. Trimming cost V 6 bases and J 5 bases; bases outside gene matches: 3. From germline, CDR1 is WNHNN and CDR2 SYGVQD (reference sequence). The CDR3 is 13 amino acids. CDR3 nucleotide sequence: TGCGCCAGCAGCTATAGCGGGGGAGATACGCAGTATTTT. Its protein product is CASSYSGGDTQYF.

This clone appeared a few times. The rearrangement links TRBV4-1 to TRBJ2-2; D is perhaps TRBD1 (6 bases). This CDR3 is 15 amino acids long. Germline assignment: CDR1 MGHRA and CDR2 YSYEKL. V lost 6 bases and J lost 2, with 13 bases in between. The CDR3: CASRGQGSNTGELFF. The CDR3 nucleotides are TGCGCCAGCAGGGGTCAGGGGTCAAACACCGGGGAGCTGTTTTTT.

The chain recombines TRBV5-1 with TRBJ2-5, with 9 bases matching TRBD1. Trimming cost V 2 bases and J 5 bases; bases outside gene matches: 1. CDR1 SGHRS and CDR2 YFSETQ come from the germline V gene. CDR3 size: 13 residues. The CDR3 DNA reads TGCGCCAGCAGCTTTGGGACAGGGGAGACCCAGTACTTC. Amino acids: CASSFGTGETQYF.